This T cell receptor (beta chain) was obtained from a study of CD8 T cells in Susac syndrome (dated by TCRdb to the late 2010s). Concerning the study at large: Of the Susac syndrome patients who were sequenced, roughly six had clinically active disease and roughly eight were in clinical remission. Whether CD8+ T cell activation and differentiation in Susac syndrome was antigen driven was tested using repertoire sequencing. At blood withdrawal, Susac syndrome patients were therapy-naive, treated with corticosteroids (with IVIg additionally given to some), or treated with IVIg alone.

Overall study results and their limits: In patients with Susac syndrome, the CD4+ T cell repertoire showed no detectable clonal expansion. The number of individuals in the TCR sequencing and HLA analysis was recognized as being relatively small.

V lost 6 bases and J lost 5 bases, and the count of bases not matched to a germline gene is 5. The CDR3 measures 13 amino acids from cysteine to phenylalanine. CDR3 DNA only is kept here, 39 bases in frame from base 1. The germline V gene supplies CDR1 SGHNT and CDR2 YENEEA. Of note for this clonotype: Its antigen is currently not known. No base qualities exist here, and no much larger clone lies one base off it.

RNA was extracted with the RNeasy kit and about 0.5 to 1 ug was reverse transcribed using random hexamers. The immunoSEQ multiplex PCR assay, which covers 54 Vbeta and 13 Jbeta segments, was used to amplify TCR beta CDR3 regions. PCR amplification bias was corrected using a synthetic template baseline for primer optimization and computational correction. Under the source paper's analysis protocol: Only productive sequences were kept, with reads annotated to V, D and J genes according to IMGT and analyzed in immunoSEQ Analyzer. Clonality was calculated as one minus the Shannon entropy normalized by log2 of the number of productive unique sequences. For each patient and control, public and private clones were evaluated among the 100 most prevalent clones. Clones were defined as Susac-specific if absent from the healthy and MS cohorts, from 900 to 1,300 published viral clones and from other ImmuneACCESS disease sequences. Using fastp at Q25 and MiXCR, TCRdb reprocessed the public reads and kept productive beta chains. Every CDR3 protein is listed once, alongside the most common genes and DNA of its rows. TCRdb's processing, not the authors', yielded these V and J calls. This sample gives 140,000 to 150,000 distinct CDR3 sequences in total; about 94% of them show up just once. More than 0.075% of the sample is taken by the ten largest.

Peripheral blood CD8+ and CD4+ T cells from healthy donors, Susac syndrome patients and multiple sclerosis patients were profiled by high-throughput TCR beta sequencing. The Susac syndrome patients fulfilled recently defined diagnostic criteria for definite or probable disease. Bulk CD8+ and CD4+ T cells were purified by magnetic negative isolation, whereas CD8+ TEMRA cells were enriched by FACS. Blood was collected in EDTA tubes and processed within 24 hours, with PBMCs isolated through density gradient centrifugation. PBMCs intended for TCR sequencing were cryopreserved in liquid nitrogen and thawed later in a water bath at 37 degrees C. Purity of sorted or isolated CD4+, CD8+ and CD8+ TEMRA cells was at least 90%.

This clonotype originated in a human donor with Susac syndrome. The sequence joins TRBV11-3 to TRBJ1-1; the central 8 bases match TRBD1. The sequencing sample was made of CD4+ T cells from PBMCs. The CDR3 sequence is CASSLTGGTEAFF. The base sequence is TGTGCCAGCAGTTTAACAGGGGGAACTGAAGCTTTCTTT.